A selection of T cell receptor beta chains follows, all from one sample in a study of cytotoxic CD8 clonotypes in ibrutinib-treated CLL. Clones were sequenced by immunoSEQ multiplex PCR, and TCRdb holds only the in-frame ones, with some missing. The sample lists about 140,000 clones; approximately 80% were seen once. Material: PBMCs, obtained after 12 months of ibrutinib treatment. The receptors shown here come from a human donor with chronic lymphocytic leukemia. CDR3s include the opening cysteine and the closing phenylalanine or tryptophan. A D gene is named only where the DNA matches it firmly. Only some rows state a clone size, as once, few, many or a class for expanded clones.

size,J,D,V,CDR3,DNA
NA,TRBJ2-1,NA,TRBV2,CASSEVGGYNEQFF,TGTGCCAGCAGTGAAGTCGGCGGCTACAATGAGCAGTTCTTC
many,TRBJ2-5,NA,TRBV7-8,CASSPKIRGAKETQYF,TGTGCCAGCAGTCCCAAAATCCGGGGGGCGAAGGAGACCCAGTACTTC
NA,TRBJ2-7,NA,TRBV9,CASSVASGQVAYEQYF,TGTGCCAGCAGCGTAGCTTCCGGGCAGGTTGCCTACGAGCAGTACTTC
NA,TRBJ2-7,TRBD2,TRBV12-5,CASGLVLAGGVNEQYF,TGTGCTAGTGGTTTGGTACTAGCGGGGGGGGTAAACGAGCAGTACTTC
NA,TRBJ2-5,NA,TRBV7-6,CASSFWVQETQYF,TGTGCCAGCAGCTTTTGGGTTCAAGAGACCCAGTACTTC
few,TRBJ2-3,NA,TRBV7-2,CASSRDPVTDTQYF,TGTGCCAGCTCGAGGGATCCAGTGACAGATACGCAGTATTTT
NA,TRBJ2-6,NA,TRBV7-9,CASSLALSRSGANVLTF,TGTGCCAGCAGCTTAGCGCTGAGCCGCTCTGGGGCCAACGTCCTGACTTTC
NA,TRBJ2-1,TRBD2,TRBV19,CASNGGSIRRDEQFF,TGTGCCAGTAACGGCGGGAGCATTCGTCGCGATGAGCAGTTCTTC
NA,TRBJ2-5,TRBD2,TRBV4-1,CASSHGREETQYF,TGCGCCAGCAGCCACGGGAGGGAAGAGACCCAGTACTTC
NA,TRBJ1-1,NA,TRBV6-1,CASSDKFRGLEDTEAFF,TGTGCCAGCAGTGACAAGTTTCGGGGGCTGGAGGACACTGAAGCTTTCTTT
NA,TRBJ2-3,NA,TRBV7-3,CASSSVGLSTDTQYF,TGTGCCAGCAGCTCCGTAGGCCTGAGCACAGATACGCAGTATTTT
NA,TRBJ2-3,TRBD1,TRBV11-1,CASSSNRGRKTDTQYF,TGTGCCAGCAGCAGCAACAGGGGGCGAAAAACAGATACGCAGTATTTT
NA,TRBJ2-7,NA,TRBV10-3,CAISESGVGQSKVGEQYF,TGTGCCATCAGTGAGTCGGGTGTAGGACAGAGTAAGGTAGGCGAGCAGTACTTC
once,TRBJ1-1,NA,TRBV15,CATSRMNTEAFF,TGTGCCACCAGCAGAATGAACACTGAAGCTTTCTTT
NA,TRBJ2-7,NA,TRBV5-1,CASSWDGSYEQYF,TGCGCCAGCAGCTGGGACGGGTCCTACGAGCAGTACTTC
NA,TRBJ2-1,NA,TRBV4-3,CASSPLAGTYNEQFF,TGCGCCAGCAGCCCCCTGGCGGGGACCTACAATGAGCAGTTCTTC
few,TRBJ1-5,TRBD1,TRBV28,CASSFQGANQPQHF,TGTGCCAGCAGTTTCCAGGGGGCAAATCAGCCCCAGCATTTT
NA,TRBJ2-7,NA,TRBV4-2,CASSQDRVYEQYF,TGTGCCAGCAGCCAAGACAGGGTTTACGAGCAGTACTTC
NA,TRBJ2-7,NA,TRBV4-1,CASSPQVNSYEQYF,TGCGCCAGCAGCCCACAGGTGAACTCCTACGAGCAGTACTTC
NA,TRBJ1-5,NA,TRBV27,CAIIIVGLVGNQPQHF,TGTGCCATCATAATCGTAGGGCTGGTCGGCAATCAGCCCCAGCATTTT
NA,TRBJ2-7,NA,TRBV5-6,CASSAQDYEQYF,TGTGCCAGCAGCGCCCAGGACTACGAGCAGTACTTC
NA,TRBJ1-2,NA,TRBV19,CASRDGRALNYGYTF,TGTGCCAGTAGAGATGGCAGAGCCCTCAACTATGGCTACACCTTC
NA,TRBJ2-7,NA,TRBV30,CAWSVGPPEQYF,TGTGCCTGGAGTGTAGGGCCACCCGAGCAGTACTTC
NA,TRBJ2-2,NA,TRBV28,CASSSYVAGELFF,TGTGCCAGCAGCTCCTATGTGGCCGGGGAGCTGTTTTTT
once,TRBJ1-1,NA,TRBV14,CATNSVMNTEAFF,TGTGCCACCAACAGCGTTATGAACACTGAAGCTTTCTTT
NA,TRBJ2-1,NA,TRBV5-1,CASSLEAGHEQFF,TGCGCCAGCAGCTTGGAGGCGGGCCATGAGCAGTTCTTC
NA,TRBJ1-3,NA,TRBV5-7,CASSWRQGPGNTIYF,TGTGCCAGCAGCTGGAGGCAGGGACCTGGAAACACCATATATTTT
NA,TRBJ2-2,NA,TRBV30,CAWRNSPAGDTGELFF,TGTGCCTGGAGGAATAGCCCGGCAGGGGATACCGGGGAGCTGTTTTTT
NA,TRBJ1-6,TRBD1,TRBV13,CASSRGQGDNSPLHF,TGTGCCAGCAGTAGAGGACAGGGGGATAATTCACCCCTCCACTTT
few,TRBJ2-7,TRBD2,TRBV5-4,CASSFGEGWAYEQYF,TGTGCCAGCAGCTTTGGGGAGGGTTGGGCCTACGAGCAGTACTTC
NA,TRBJ2-7,NA,TRBV7-9,CAIAVGRTSYEQYF,TGTGCCATCGCCGTCGGCAGGACCTCCTACGAGCAGTACTTC
NA,TRBJ1-3,NA,TRBV6-5,CASSFQNSGNTIYF,TGTGCCAGCAGTTTTCAGAACTCTGGAAACACCATATATTTT
NA,TRBJ1-1,NA,TRBV23-1,CASVGRVGKNTEAFF,TGCGCCAGCGTCGGGAGGGTAGGAAAGAACACTGAAGCTTTCTTT
NA,TRBJ1-6,TRBD1,TRBV6-5,CASSRTGDNSPLHF,TGTGCCAGCAGTCGGACAGGAGATAATTCACCCCTCCACTTT
NA,TRBJ2-7,NA,TRBV15,CATSRDRGHEQYF,TGTGCCACCAGCAGGGATAGGGGCCACGAGCAGTACTTC
NA,TRBJ2-5,NA,TRBV6-5,CASSYRETQYF,TGTGCCAGCAGTTACCGGGAGACCCAGTACTTC
once,TRBJ1-1,NA,TRBV14,CASSRPGGRILAFF,TGTGCCAGCAGCCGCCCGGGGGGGCGGATTCTAGCTTTCTTT
NA,TRBJ1-1,NA,TRBV14,CASSQDPGRGTEAFF,TGTGCCAGCAGCCAAGATCCGGGGAGGGGCACTGAAGCTTTCTTT
NA,TRBJ2-7,NA,TRBV7-6,CASSLGSGAVEQYF,TGTGCCAGCAGCTTAGGTTCAGGCGCTGTCGAGCAGTACTTC
once,TRBJ2-1,TRBD2,TRBV19,CASSWLAAYNEQFF,TGTGCCAGTAGTTGGCTAGCGGCTTACAATGAGCAGTTCTTC
NA,TRBJ1-1,NA,TRBV7-9,CASTPRNTEAFF,TGTGCCAGCACCCCAAGGAACACTGAAGCTTTCTTT
NA,TRBJ2-5,NA,TRBV27,CASSADAAGPQETQYF,TGTGCCAGCAGTGCGGACGCAGCAGGCCCCCAAGAGACCCAGTACTTC
NA,TRBJ1-2,NA,TRBV30,CAWRGAVGLLANYGYTF,TGTGCCTGGAGAGGTGCGGTCGGACTCTTAGCTAACTATGGCTACACCTTC
NA,TRBJ1-3,NA,TRBV6-1,CASSEGGSVPYTIYF,TGTGCCAGCAGTGAGGGGGGGTCCGTACCATACACCATATATTTT
NA,TRBJ2-5,NA,TRBV7-2,CASSLGQTSGVQETQYF,TGTGCCAGCAGCTTAGGGCAAACAAGTGGGGTCCAAGAGACCCAGTACTTC
NA,TRBJ1-5,NA,TRBV30,CAWSVQGRGNQPQHF,TGTGCCTGGAGTGTACAGGGTCGTGGCAATCAGCCCCAGCATTTT
NA,TRBJ1-4,TRBD1,TRBV19,CASSEPRGREKLFF,TGTGCCAGTAGTGAGCCCAGGGGGCGTGAAAAACTGTTTTTT
NA,TRBJ1-2,NA,TRBV7-2,CASSLRPGGYTF,TGTGCCAGCAGCTTAAGGCCGGGTGGCTACACCTTC
NA,TRBJ1-5,TRBD1,TRBV6-5,CASRNGQGNQPQHF,TGTGCCAGCAGAAACGGACAGGGTAATCAGCCCCAGCATTTT
NA,TRBJ2-5,NA,TRBV7-2,CASSLVQGKETQYF,TGTGCCAGCAGCTTAGTACAGGGTAAGGAGACCCAGTACTTC
NA,TRBJ2-3,NA,TRBV7-2,CASSLARDTQYF,TGTGCCAGCAGCTTAGCTAGAGATACGCAGTATTTT